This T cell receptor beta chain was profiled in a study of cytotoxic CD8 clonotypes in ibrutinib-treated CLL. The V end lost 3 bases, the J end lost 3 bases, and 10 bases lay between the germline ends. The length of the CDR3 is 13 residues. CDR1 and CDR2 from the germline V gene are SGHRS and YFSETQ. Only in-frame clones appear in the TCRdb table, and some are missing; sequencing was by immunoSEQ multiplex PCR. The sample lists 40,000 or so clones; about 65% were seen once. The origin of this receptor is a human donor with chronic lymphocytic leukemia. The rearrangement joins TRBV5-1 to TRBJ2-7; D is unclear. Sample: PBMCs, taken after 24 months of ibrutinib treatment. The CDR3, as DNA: TGCGCCAGCAGCTGGAGAATCGACTACGAGCAGTACTTC. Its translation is CASSWRIDYEQYF. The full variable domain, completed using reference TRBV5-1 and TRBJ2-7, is KAGVTQTPRYLIKTRGQQVTLSCSPISGHRSVSWYQQTPGQGLQFLFEYFSETQRNKGNFPGRFSGRQFSNSRSEMNVSTLELGDSALYLCASSWRIDYEQYFGPGTRLTVT.